A single sample is the source of the 16 T cell receptor beta chains below, sequenced in a study of shared clonotypes between healthy human individuals. Profiled with immunoSEQ multiplex PCR; TCRdb holds only in-frame clones, not every one. The sample shows 780,000 or so clones, about two thirds of them seen only once. The material sequenced was memory CD4+ T cells sorted from blood. Subset here: CD45RA-negative fraction. These receptors came from a woman aged 30 to 39 in good health.

The CDR3 sequence: CASSLAGEGEAFF. The CDR3 DNA follows: TGCGCCAGCAGCTTGGCAGGGGAGGGTGAAGCTTTCTTT. J is TRBJ1-1 and V is TRBV5-1; D is perhaps TRBD1 (6 bases). This CDR3 region has 13 residues. From germline, CDR1 is SGHRS and CDR2 YFSETQ. The V and J ends lost 0 bases and 7 bases respectively, with 10 bases between them.

This clone is a singleton in its sample. This rearrangement joins TRBV27 to TRBJ1-2; D ambiguous. The CDR3 length is 14 residues. With 2 bases removed from V and 4 bases from J, the gap between germline ends came to 11 bases. CDR1 and CDR2 (germline): MNHEY, SMNVEV (reference sequence). This CDR3 reads CASSLGLPGYGYTF. The CDR3 DNA is TGTGCCAGCAGTTTAGGGTTGCCTGGCTATGGCTACACCTTC.

This clone was counted only a few times. The chain combines TRBV6-1 with TRBJ1-2, with D unresolved. Trimming cost V 7 bases and J 1 base, with 10 bases left between them. The CDR3 spans 13 residues. Per germline, CDR1 MNHNS and CDR2 SASEGT. The CDR3 here is CASNVQNNYGYTF. In DNA, the CDR3 is TGTGCCAGCAACGTACAGAATAACTATGGCTACACCTTC.

This clone was counted a few times. CDR3 sequence reads: CASSGDGFQETQYF. DNA for the CDR3: TGTGCCAGCAGCGGGGACGGGTTCCAAGAGACCCAGTACTTC. The chain combines TRBV5-8 with TRBJ2-5, with D possibly called TRBD1 or TRBD2 (5 bases each). Germline V lookup: CDR1 SGHTS, CDR2 YDEGEE. The CDR3 loop spans 14 amino acids. Trimming pared 4 bases from V and 1 base from J, leaving 11 bases between.

Here the CDR3 DNA reads TGTGCCAGCAGCCGATCTAGCACAGATACGCAGTATTTT. Encoded protein: CASSRSSTDTQYF. The rearrangement joins TRBV5-4 to TRBJ2-3; D remains unclear. V was trimmed by 4 bases and J by 0 bases, leaving 6 bases between them. CDR3 length: 13 residues. Germline loops: CDR1 SGHNT, CDR2 YYREEE (reference sequence).

J is TRBJ1-5 and V is TRBV2; weak D call: TRBD1 (5 bases). Germline V gene sequence: CDR1 SNHLY, CDR2 FYNNEI. The CDR3 consists of 11 residues. V lost 6 bases and J 8 bases, leaving 8 bases between the germline ends. The CDR3: CASRGEEPQHF. The CDR3 DNA sequence: TGTGCCAGCAGGGGGGAAGAGCCCCAGCATTTT.

Only one count was recorded for this clone. A junction boundary mismatches the germline segment, possibly from a read error. The chain recombines TRBV5-6 with TRBJ2-1, with no clear D. The CDR3 has 15 amino acids. Germline-derived CDR1 and CDR2 are SGHDT and YYEEEE. Written as DNA, the CDR3 is TGTGCCAGCAGATTGGGTTTTAGCTCCTACAATGAGCAGTTCTTC. This codes for CASRLGFSSYNEQFF.

The gene calls are TRBV4-2 and TRBJ2-1; TRBD2 might be the D (6 bases). The CDR3 consists of 14 residues. Trimming removed 1 base at V and 5 bases at J, with 9 bases between. Germline V gene data show CDR1 as LGHNA and CDR2 as YNFKEQ. CDR3 nucleotides: TGTGCCAGCAGCCAAGCTAGCGTCGACAATGAGCAGTTCTTC. Its translation: CASSQASVDNEQFF.

CDR3 amino acids: CASSLWGETGRVGYTF. CDR3 nucleotides: TGCGCCAGCAGCTTGTGGGGGGAAACAGGGAGAGTTGGCTACACCTTC. The V call is TRBV5-1, the J call TRBJ1-2, with D tentatively TRBD1 (6 bases). The CDR3 runs 16 residues. Germline CDR1 and CDR2: SGHRS and YFSETQ. Trimming removed 1 base from V and 7 bases from J, with 20 bases in between.

V gene TRBV29-1 combines with J gene TRBJ2-1; 14 bases fit TRBD2. CDR1 is SQVTM and CDR2 is ANQGSEA in the germline V gene. The CDR3 length is 16 residues. The V segment lost 4 bases and the J segment 3 bases; nucleotides outside the gene matches: 5. CDR3 coding DNA: TGCAGCGTTGGGGGGACTAGCGGGAGTGACTACAATGAGCAGTTCTTC. This sequence encodes CSVGGTSGSDYNEQFF.

The CDR3 nucleotides are TGTGCCAGCAGTGAGACTGCAGATACGCAGTATTTT. Translated: CASSETADTQYF. The chain employs TRBV6-1 and TRBJ2-3; no reliable D call. The CDR3 runs 12 residues. Germline lookup yields CDR1 MNHNS and CDR2 SASEGT. V dropped 3 bases and J dropped 4 bases, with 5 bases sitting between them.

This clone was detected only a few times. The chain is built from TRBV7-6 and TRBJ2-5; tentative D call: TRBD1 (5 bases). Germline V CDR1 and CDR2: SGHVS, FNYEAQ. Trimming removed 4 bases from V and 5 bases from J, with 20 bases in between. CDR3 length: 16 amino acids. The CDR3, as DNA: TGTGCCAGCAGCTCCCTTGCAGGGATTCTAGGGGAGACCCAGTACTTC. It translates to CASSSLAGILGETQYF.

This clone was picked up a small number of times. The chain recombines TRBV30 with TRBJ1-5; D is ambiguous. V was shortened by 1 base and J by 5 bases, with 9 bases between the two germline ends. This CDR3 is 13 amino acids long. Germline-derived CDR1 and CDR2 are GTSNPN and SVGIG (reference sequence). The CDR3 DNA reads as TGTGCCTGGAGTGACAGTGGGGATCAGCCCCAGCATTTT. It codes for CAWSDSGDQPQHF.

The chain is built from TRBV25-1 and TRBJ1-1, with TRBD1 matching 9 bases. CDR1 and CDR2 from the germline V gene are MGHDK and SYGVNS. The CDR3 is 13 amino acids. V dropped 10 bases and J dropped 1; count of bases not matched to a gene: 4. CDR3 loop: CAIQGAGNTEAFF. CDR3 nucleotides: TGTGCCATACAGGGGGCAGGGAACACTGAAGCTTTCTTT.

The genes are TRBV6-5 and TRBJ1-2, with TRBD1 identical over 8 bases. The CDR3 has 14 amino acids. The trim removed 7 bases at V and 2 bases at J, leaving 6 bases unmatched. Germline V gives CDR1 MNHEY, CDR2 SVGAGI. This chain's CDR3 is CASTRTGTNYGYTF. The CDR3, as DNA: TGTGCCAGCACAAGGACAGGGACGAACTATGGCTACACCTTC.

This clone was counted once. V gene TRBV27 combines with J gene TRBJ2-3; 9 bases agree with TRBD1. The CDR3 sequence is 15 residues long. Trimming took 5 bases from V and 3 from J; bases not matched to a gene: 6. Germline V gene sequence: CDR1 MNHEY, CDR2 SMNVEV (reference sequence). The CDR3 spells CASSLQGALTDTQYF. CDR3 bases: TGTGCCAGCAGTCTACAGGGGGCTCTGACAGATACGCAGTATTTT.